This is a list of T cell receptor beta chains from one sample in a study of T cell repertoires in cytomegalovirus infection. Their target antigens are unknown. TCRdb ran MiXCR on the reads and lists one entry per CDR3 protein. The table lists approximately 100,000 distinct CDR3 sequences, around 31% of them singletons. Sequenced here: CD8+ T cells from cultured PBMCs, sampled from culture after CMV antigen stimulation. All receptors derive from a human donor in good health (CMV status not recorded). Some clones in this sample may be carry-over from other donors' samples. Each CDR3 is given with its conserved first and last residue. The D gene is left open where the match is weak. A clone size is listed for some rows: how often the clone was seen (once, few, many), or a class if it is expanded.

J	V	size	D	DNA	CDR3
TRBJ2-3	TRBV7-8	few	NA	TGTGCCAGCAGCCCGAGAGGGGATACGCAGTATTTT	CASSPRGDTQYF
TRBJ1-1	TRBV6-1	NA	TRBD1	TGTGCCAGCAGTGAAGCACCGACAGGGTACAACACTGAAGCTTTCTTT	CASSEAPTGYNTEAFF
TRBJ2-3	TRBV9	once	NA	TGTGCCAGCAGCGCCGAGGGGGGGCCGGGCACAGATACGCAGTATTTT	CASSAEGGPGTDTQYF
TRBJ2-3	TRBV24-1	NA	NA	TGTGCCACCATGGGGTCCGCAGATACGCAGTATTTT	CATMGSADTQYF
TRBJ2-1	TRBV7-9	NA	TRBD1	TGTGCCAGCAGCCCGGACAGGGAGACTAAGTACAATGAGCAGTTCTTC	CASSPDRETKYNEQFF
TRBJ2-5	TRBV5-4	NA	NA	TGTGCCAGCAGCTTGGCCCCAGGTTTCGAGACCCAGTACTTC	CASSLAPGFETQYF
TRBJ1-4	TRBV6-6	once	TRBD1	TGTGCCATCGGACAGGGGGGAGAAAAACTGTTTTTT	CAIGQGGEKLFF
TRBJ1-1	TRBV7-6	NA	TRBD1	TGTGCCAGCAGCTTAGTTGACAGGGGGAAACACACTGAAGCTTTCTTT	CASSLVDRGKHTEAFF
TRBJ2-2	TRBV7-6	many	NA	TGTGCCAGCAGCTTAGCGCCGAGGGGTCGAGTAACCGGGGAGCTGTTTTTT	CASSLAPRGRVTGELFF
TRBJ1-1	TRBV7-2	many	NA	TGTGCCAGCAGCTTTTCCCCAGGTGTTCGACCTGAAGCTTTCTTT	CASSFSPGVRPEAFF
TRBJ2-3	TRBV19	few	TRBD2	TGTGCCAGTAGTATTGGTCTAGCGGGGGGGCGAACAGATACGCAGTATTTT	CASSIGLAGGRTDTQYF
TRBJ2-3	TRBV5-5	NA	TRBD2	TGTGCCAGCAGCCCTTTAGCGGGGACCTACACAGATACGCAGTATTTT	CASSPLAGTYTDTQYF
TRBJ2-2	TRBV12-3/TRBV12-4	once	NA	TGTGCCAGCTGTACAGTGGGCGGGGAGCTGTTTTTT	CASCTVGGELFF
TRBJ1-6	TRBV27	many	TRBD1	TGTGCCAGCAGTCAAACAGGGGGAGGTCTTTCACCCCTCCACTTT	CASSQTGGGLSPLHF
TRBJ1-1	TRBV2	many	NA	TGTGCCATCTCCGCGGCGGGGACTGAAGCTTTCTTT	CAISAAGTEAFF
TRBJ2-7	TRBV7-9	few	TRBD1	TGTGCCAGCAGACCTAATACCGGGACAGGGTTCTACGAGCAGTACTTC	CASRPNTGTGFYEQYF
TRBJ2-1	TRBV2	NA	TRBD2	TGTGCCAGCAGTGACCTGACTAGCGGGGGGGCGGGGGAGCAGTTCTTC	CASSDLTSGGAGEQFF
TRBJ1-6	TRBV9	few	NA	TGTGCCAGCAGCGCAGGGGATCAAAATTCACCCCTCCACTTT	CASSAGDQNSPLHF
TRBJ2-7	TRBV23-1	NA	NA	TGCGCCAGTCCCGGCGGCGGGTACTCCTACGAGCAGTACTTC	CASPGGGYSYEQYF
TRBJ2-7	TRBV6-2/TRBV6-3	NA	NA	TGTGCCAGCACGGGGGACTTCGAGCAGTACTTC	CASTGDFEQYF
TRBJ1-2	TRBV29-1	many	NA	TGCAGCGTTGAGGGGATTACTTATGGCAGGACCTTC	CSVEGITYGRTF
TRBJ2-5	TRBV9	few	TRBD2	TGTGCCAGCAGCGTAGAAGCGGGGTCAGAGACCCAGTACTTC	CASSVEAGSETQYF
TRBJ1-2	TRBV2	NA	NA	TGTGCCAGCAGTGAATTGGTCTCCAACATTGGCTACACCTTC	CASSELVSNIGYTF
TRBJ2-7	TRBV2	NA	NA	TGTGCCAGCAGAAAAGGGGCGCCTTACGAGCAGTACTTC	CASRKGAPYEQYF
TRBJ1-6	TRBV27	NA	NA	TGTGCCAGCAGGCAGGGATCCTCACCCCTCCACTTT	CASRQGSSPLHF
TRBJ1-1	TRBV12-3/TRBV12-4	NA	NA	TGTGCCAGCAGTTTAGGTAGCAGGGGAACTTTCTTT	CASSLGSRGTFF
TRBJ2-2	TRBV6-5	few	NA	TGTGCCAGCAATTCACGGGGGGCCGGCACCGGGGAGCTGTTTTTT	CASNSRGAGTGELFF
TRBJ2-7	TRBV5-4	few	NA	TGTGCCAGCAGCCCACAGGGATCCTCCTACGAGCAGTACTTC	CASSPQGSSYEQYF
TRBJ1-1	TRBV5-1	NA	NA	TGCGCCAGCAGCTCCTCCGGGACAGAAGCTTTCTTT	CASSSSGTEAFF
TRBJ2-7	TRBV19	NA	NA	TGTGCCAGTAGTATAGGACAGGGAGGGTCCTACGAGCAGTACTTC	CASSIGQGGSYEQYF
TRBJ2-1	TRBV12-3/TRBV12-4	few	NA	TGTGCCAGCAGCCCGAACGGGAATGAGCAGTTCTTC	CASSPNGNEQFF
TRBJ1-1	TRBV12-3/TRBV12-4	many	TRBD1	TGTGCCAGTTCTCCTACAGGGGGACGGACTGAAGCTTTCTTT	CASSPTGGRTEAFF
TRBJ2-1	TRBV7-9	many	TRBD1	TGTGCCAGCACCTATGGGCGACAGGGGTCGTTCTTC	CASTYGRQGSFF
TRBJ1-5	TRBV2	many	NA	TGTGCCAGCAGTCCCCTGGTGGGGAATCAGCCCCAGCATTTT	CASSPLVGNQPQHF
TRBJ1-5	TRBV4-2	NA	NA	TGTGCCAGCAGCCAAGAGGAAAATAGCAATCAGCCCCAGCATTTT	CASSQEENSNQPQHF
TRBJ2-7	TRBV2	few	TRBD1	TGTGCCAGCAGTGTGGGAGAGGGGACAGTCTCCTACGAGCAGTACTTC	CASSVGEGTVSYEQYF
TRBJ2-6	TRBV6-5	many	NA	TGTGCCAGCAGTTACGATGACGACTCTGGGGCCAACGTCCTGACTTTC	CASSYDDDSGANVLTF
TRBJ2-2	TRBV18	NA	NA	TGTGCCAGCTCACCACCTCTCGGGGAGCTCGGGGAGCTGTTTTTT	CASSPPLGELGELFF
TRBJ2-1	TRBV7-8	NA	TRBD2	TGTGCCAGCAGCTCACCGGCGGGGGACTCCTACAATGAGCAGTTCTTC	CASSSPAGDSYNEQFF
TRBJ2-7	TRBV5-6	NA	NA	TGTGCCAGCAGCTTGCAGGGGACGATTTACGAGCAGTACTTC	CASSLQGTIYEQYF
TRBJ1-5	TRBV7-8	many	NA	TGTGCCAGCAGCTTATGGGGGGAAGCAGTTCAGCCCCAGCATTTT	CASSLWGEAVQPQHF
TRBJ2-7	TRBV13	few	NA	TGTGCCAGCAGCCTAAGCCGTGGGACGGACTACGAGCAGTACTTC	CASSLSRGTDYEQYF
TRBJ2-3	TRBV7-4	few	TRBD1	TGTGCCAGCAGCACCCTACAGGGGTCGGTCACAGATACGCAGTATTTT	CASSTLQGSVTDTQYF
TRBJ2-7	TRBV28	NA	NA	TGTGCCAGCAGCATTCCTCCGCCCAGGTCCTCCTACGAGCAGTACTTC	CASSIPPPRSSYEQYF
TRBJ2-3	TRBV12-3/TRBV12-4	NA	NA	TGTGCCAGCAAAAGGGGGTCGGGGGCCTTTAGCACAGATACGCAGTATTTT	CASKRGSGAFSTDTQYF